Below are 5 T cell receptor beta chains sequenced from a single sample in a study of T cell clones after liver transplantation. The assay was immunoSEQ multiplex PCR, and TCRdb's table has in-frame clones only and misses some. Found here are roughly 55,000 clones, over 55% of them singletons; the top ten hold about 10%. The starting material was CD4+ T cells from blood, obtained approximately 54 months after liver transplant. The receptors were gathered from a human patient who received a liver transplant. Among the T cells, some may be from the graft donor.

The chain couples TRBV19 to TRBJ2-3; maybe TRBD2 (6 bases). This CDR3 comprises 15 residues. Trimming pared 10 bases from V and 1 base from J, leaving 18 bases between. Looked up from germline, CDR1 is LNHDA and CDR2 is SQIVND (reference sequence). CDR3 DNA: TGTGCCACCAAGAGGGGAGGAGGTGGCACAGATACGCAGTATTTT. Protein: CATKRGGGGTDTQYF.

In this sample, this clone turned up a few times. The CDR3 is CASSRSGQRYEQYF. The CDR3 DNA reads as TGTGCCAGCAGTAGATCGGGACAGAGATACGAGCAGTACTTC. This chain uses TRBV6-6 with TRBJ2-7, with 7 bases lining up with TRBD1. The germline gives CDR1 MNHNY, CDR2 SVGAGI (reference sequence). The length of the CDR3 is 14 residues. Trimming cost V 5 bases and J 4 bases; bases outside gene matches: 8.

This clone was counted only a few times. CDR3 coding DNA: TGTGCCAGCAGCCTAGTATCCACTAATGAAAAACTGTTTTTT. Translated, it gives CASSLVSTNEKLFF. V is TRBV7-9 and J is TRBJ1-4; D unclear. V was pared by 5 bases and J by 2 bases, with 9 bases between. The CDR3 consists of 14 residues. Looked up from germline, CDR1 is SEHNR and CDR2 is FQNEAQ (reference sequence).

The chain recombines TRBV28 with TRBJ2-7; 11 bases fit TRBD2. Germline CDR1 reads MDHEN; CDR2 reads SYDVKM. The CDR3 has 14 residues. After removal of 5 bases from V and 4 bases from J, the junction contained 4 bases not matched to a gene. This chain's CDR3 is CASSIAGGPYEQYF. CDR3 DNA sequence: TGTGCCAGCAGTATAGCGGGGGGGCCGTACGAGCAGTACTTC.

V is TRBV5-5 and J is TRBJ1-6; a weak D match, TRBD1 (6 bases). The germline gives CDR1 SGHKS, CDR2 YYEKEE (reference sequence). CDR3 length: 13 amino acids. The V and J ends lost 5 bases and 12 bases respectively, with 15 bases between them. The DNA of the CDR3 is TGTGCCAGCAGTCCGCCGGCAGGGGTACCCCTCCACTTT. It codes for CASSPPAGVPLHF.